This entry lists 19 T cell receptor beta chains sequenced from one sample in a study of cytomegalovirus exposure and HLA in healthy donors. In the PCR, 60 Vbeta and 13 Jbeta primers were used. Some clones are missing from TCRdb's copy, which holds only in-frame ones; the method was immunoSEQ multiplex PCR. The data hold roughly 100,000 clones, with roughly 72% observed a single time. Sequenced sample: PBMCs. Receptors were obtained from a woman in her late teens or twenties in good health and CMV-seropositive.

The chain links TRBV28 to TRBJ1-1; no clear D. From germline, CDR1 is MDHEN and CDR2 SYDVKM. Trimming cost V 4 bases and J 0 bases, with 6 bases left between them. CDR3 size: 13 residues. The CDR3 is CASSSHMNTEAFF. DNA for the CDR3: TGTGCCAGCAGTTCTCACATGAACACTGAAGCTTTCTTT.

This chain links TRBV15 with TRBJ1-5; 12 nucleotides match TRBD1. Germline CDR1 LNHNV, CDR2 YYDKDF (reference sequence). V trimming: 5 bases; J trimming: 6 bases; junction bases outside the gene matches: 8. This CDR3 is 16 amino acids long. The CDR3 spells CATSLSGTGGSQPQHF. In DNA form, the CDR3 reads TGTGCCACCAGCCTCTCCGGGACAGGGGGCTCTCAGCCCCAGCATTTT.

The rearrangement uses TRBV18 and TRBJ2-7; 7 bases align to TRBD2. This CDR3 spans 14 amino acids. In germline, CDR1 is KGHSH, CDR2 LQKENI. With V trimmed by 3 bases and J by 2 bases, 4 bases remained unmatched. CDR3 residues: CASSPASGTYEQYF. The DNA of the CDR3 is TGTGCCAGCTCACCGGCTAGCGGAACCTACGAGCAGTACTTC. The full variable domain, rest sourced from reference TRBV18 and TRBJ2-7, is NAGVMQNPRHLVRRRGQEARLRCSPMKGHSHVYWYRQLPEEGLKFMVYLQKENIIDESGMPKERFSAEFPKEGPSILRIQQVVRGDSAAYFCASSPASGTYEQYFGPGTRLTVT.

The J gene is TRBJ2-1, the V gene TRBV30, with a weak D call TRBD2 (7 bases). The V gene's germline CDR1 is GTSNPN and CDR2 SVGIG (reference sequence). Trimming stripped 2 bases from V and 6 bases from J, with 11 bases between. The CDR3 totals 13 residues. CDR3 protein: CAWSLGGGNEQFF. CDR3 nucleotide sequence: TGTGCCTGGAGTCTAGGGGGGGGCAATGAGCAGTTCTTC.

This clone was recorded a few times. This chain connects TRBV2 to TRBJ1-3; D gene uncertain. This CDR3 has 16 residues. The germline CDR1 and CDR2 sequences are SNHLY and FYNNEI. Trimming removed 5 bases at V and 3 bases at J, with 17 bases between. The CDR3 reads CASSLGQADYGNTIYF. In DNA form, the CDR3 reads TGTGCCAGCAGTCTTGGGCAGGCAGACTATGGAAACACCATATATTTT.

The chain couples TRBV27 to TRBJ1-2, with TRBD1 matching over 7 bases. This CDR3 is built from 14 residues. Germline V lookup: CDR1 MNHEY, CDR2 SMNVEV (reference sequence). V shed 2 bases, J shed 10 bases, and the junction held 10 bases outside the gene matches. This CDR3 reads CASSLGPGQMAYTF. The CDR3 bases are TGTGCCAGCAGTTTAGGCCCGGGACAGATGGCCTACACCTTC.

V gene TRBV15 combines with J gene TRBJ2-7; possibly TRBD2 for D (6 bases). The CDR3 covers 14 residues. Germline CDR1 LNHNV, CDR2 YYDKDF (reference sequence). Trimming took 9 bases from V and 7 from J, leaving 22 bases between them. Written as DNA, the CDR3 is TGTGCCACATCCTTGGGGGAGGCCCTGGGGGAGCAGTACTTC. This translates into CATSLGEALGEQYF.

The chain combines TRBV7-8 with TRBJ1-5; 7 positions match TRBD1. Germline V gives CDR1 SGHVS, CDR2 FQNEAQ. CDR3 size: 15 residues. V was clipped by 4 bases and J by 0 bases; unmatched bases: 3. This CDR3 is CASSSTGNSNQPQHF. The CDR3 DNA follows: TGTGCCAGCAGCTCGACAGGGAATAGCAATCAGCCCCAGCATTTT.

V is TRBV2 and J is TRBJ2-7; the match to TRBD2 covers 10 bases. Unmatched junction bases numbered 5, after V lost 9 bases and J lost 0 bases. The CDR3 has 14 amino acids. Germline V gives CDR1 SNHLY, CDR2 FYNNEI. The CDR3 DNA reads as TGTGCCAGAGAACGGACTAGCGGCTCCTACGAGCAGTACTTC. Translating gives CARERTSGSYEQYF.

The CDR3 is CSVVPGFGEGVAFF. DNA of the CDR3: TGCAGCGTCGTTCCGGGCTTCGGGGAGGGAGTGGCTTTCTTT. This rearrangement joins TRBV29-1 to TRBJ1-1; no clear D gene. V lost 6 bases and J 11 bases, leaving 25 bases between the germline ends. CDR1 and CDR2 (germline): SQVTM, ANQGSEA. This CDR3 comprises 14 residues.

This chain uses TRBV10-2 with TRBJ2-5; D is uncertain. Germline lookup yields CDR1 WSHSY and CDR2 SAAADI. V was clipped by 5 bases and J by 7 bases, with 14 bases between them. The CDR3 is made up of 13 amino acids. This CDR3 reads CASSTTLGRTQYF. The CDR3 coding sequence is TGCGCCAGCAGTACCACACTGGGCCGGACCCAGTACTTC.

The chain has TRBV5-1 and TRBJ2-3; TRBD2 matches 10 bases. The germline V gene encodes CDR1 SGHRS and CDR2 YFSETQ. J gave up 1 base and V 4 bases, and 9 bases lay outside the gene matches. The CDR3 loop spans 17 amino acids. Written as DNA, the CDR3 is TGCGCCAGCAGCGTCCTTTCCGGGACTAGCGGCACAGATACGCAGTATTTT. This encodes CASSVLSGTSGTDTQYF. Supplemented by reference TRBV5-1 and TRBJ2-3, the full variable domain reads KAGVTQTPRYLIKTRGQQVTLSCSPISGHRSVSWYQQTPGQGLQFLFEYFSETQRNKGNFPGRFSGRQFSNSRSEMNVSTLELGDSALYLCASSVLSGTSGTDTQYFGPGTRLTVL.

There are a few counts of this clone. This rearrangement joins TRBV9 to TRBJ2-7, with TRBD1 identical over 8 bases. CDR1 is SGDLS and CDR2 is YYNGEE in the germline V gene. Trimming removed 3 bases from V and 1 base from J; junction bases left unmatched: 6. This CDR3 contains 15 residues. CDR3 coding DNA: TGTGCCAGCAGCGCCGGACAGGGTCCTTCCTACGAGCAGTACTTC. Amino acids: CASSAGQGPSYEQYF.

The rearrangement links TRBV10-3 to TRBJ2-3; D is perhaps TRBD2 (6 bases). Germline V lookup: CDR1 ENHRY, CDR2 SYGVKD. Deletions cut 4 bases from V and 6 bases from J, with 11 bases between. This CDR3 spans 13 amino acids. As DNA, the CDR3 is TGTGCCATCAGTGGGAGGGTGGCGGATACGCAGTATTTT. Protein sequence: CAISGRVADTQYF.

The CDR3 nucleotides are TGTGCCAGCGGTGCCCAGACTAGTGCAGATACGCAGTATTTT. Encoded protein: CASGAQTSADTQYF. The genes are TRBV6-1 and TRBJ2-3; the D gene is possibly TRBD2 (6 bases). The CDR3 totals 14 residues. V lost 8 bases and J 4 bases, leaving 16 bases between the germline ends. CDR1 is MNHNS and CDR2 is SASEGT in the germline V gene.

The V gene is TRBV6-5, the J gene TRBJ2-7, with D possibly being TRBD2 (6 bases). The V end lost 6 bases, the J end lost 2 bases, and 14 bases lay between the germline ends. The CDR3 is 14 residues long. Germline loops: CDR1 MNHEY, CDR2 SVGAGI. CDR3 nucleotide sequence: TGTGCCAGCAGCAGGACTACGGGAGCCTACGAGCAGTACTTC. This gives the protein CASSRTTGAYEQYF.

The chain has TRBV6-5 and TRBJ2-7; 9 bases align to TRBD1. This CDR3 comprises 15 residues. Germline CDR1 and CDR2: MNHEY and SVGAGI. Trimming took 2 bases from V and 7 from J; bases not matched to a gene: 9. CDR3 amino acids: CASSYTRQGVSEQYF. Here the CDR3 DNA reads TGTGCCAGCAGTTACACCCGACAGGGGGTGAGTGAGCAGTACTTC.

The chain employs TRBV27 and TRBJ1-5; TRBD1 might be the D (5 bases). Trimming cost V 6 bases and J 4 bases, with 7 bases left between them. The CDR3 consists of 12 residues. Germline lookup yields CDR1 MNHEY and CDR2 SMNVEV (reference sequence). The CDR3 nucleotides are TGTGCCAGCAGGAGACAGAATCAGCCCCAGCATTTT. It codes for CASRRQNQPQHF.

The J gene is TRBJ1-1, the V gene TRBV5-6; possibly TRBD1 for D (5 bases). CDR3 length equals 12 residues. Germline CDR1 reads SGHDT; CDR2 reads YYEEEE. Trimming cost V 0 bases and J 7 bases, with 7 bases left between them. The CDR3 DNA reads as TGTGCCAGCAGCTTGGCAGGGCGTGAAGCTTTCTTT. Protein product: CASSLAGREAFF.